The subject of this entry is one T cell receptor beta chain. Its antigen remains unidentified. Base qualities are not recorded, but no much larger clone differs from it by a single base. The sample originates from a study of blood T cell repertoires in COVID-19 (dated by TCRdb to 2020 to 2022). Notes on the research overall: Collaborator samples came from the United States, Italy and Spain and covered acute and convalescent phases of COVID-19. The prospective study material was composed of cDNA or gDNA derived from T cells, B-cell-depleted T cells, or PBMCs. Subjects who had been exposed to COVID-19, were actively infected with it, or had recovered from it provided the deeply sampled blood TCRbeta repertoires that made up the dataset. The repertoires were made available in a free public database intended to serve as a resource for research on the immune response to SARS-CoV-2. Samples were obtained from the ongoing ImmuneRACE study (first 160 participants) and from over a thousand subjects provided by 6 global collaborators. Nearly every sample came with metadata listing a de-identified subject ID, COVID-19 status, age in years and sex. Where available, HLA class I and class II types were obtained from metadata supplied by the sample provider rather than from assay-based typing.

Overall results and qualifications from the work: Clinical and demographic metadata were provided uncurated, with the amount varying by source and participant.

Participants in the prospective study were aged about 18 to 95 years, lived in 20 to 25 United States geographic areas, and enrolled through a virtual design. To assign participants to cohorts, the prospective study relied on clinical history that participants themselves reported in a screening survey and a study questionnaire. Recovered participants in ImmuneRACE Cohort 3 were defined by two consecutive negative NP/OP PCR tests, clearance by a healthcare professional, or resolution of symptoms. In the prospective study, mobile phlebotomists collected whole blood, serum and a nasopharyngeal or oropharyngeal swab from each participant. Prospective study participants could optionally give additional blood draws and questionnaires over an approximately two-month period. Prospective study blood samples were shipped either frozen or at room temperature before DNA extraction. From the germline V gene, CDR1 is LGHNA and CDR2 is YSLEER. The germline ends are 8 bases apart after V is trimmed by 2 bases and J by 3 bases. From the cysteine up to the phenylalanine, the CDR3 has a length of 13 residues. This entry keeps only the CDR3 DNA: 39 bases, framed from base 1.

TCRbeta CDR3 regions were amplified from genomic DNA by means of the immunoSEQ Assay, a bias-controlled multiplex PCR. Per the authors' processing: Within the assay, amplification of reference gene primers was used to estimate how many nucleated cells each sample contained. Sequence reads were collapsed and filtered to measure the absolute abundance of every unique TCRbeta CDR3 rearrangement. For each sample, productive Simpson clonality was calculated as the square root of Simpson's diversity index over productive rearrangements. Entries here come from immuneACCESS through TCRdb and include only in-frame sequences with V and J called. Some clones fail to appear in such tables; in the studies checked, an unresolved V gene covers under half of the shortfall, and the cause of the remainder is unknown. The V and J calls and clone size were taken over from that table, and D and trimming were inferred from the DNA. The sample profile shows a few hundred thousand clones; more than 85% of them were found once. The ten largest make up roughly 0.94% of the sample.

Specimen: PBMCs or T cells enriched from blood (not recorded which). This sequence uses TRBV4-3 and TRBJ2-7; tentative D gene TRBD1, with 6 bases matching. This TCR came from a woman under 40 who had recovered from COVID-19. The CDR3: CASSQQTGYEQYF. At the DNA level, the sequence is TGCGCCAGCAGCCAACAGACAGGCTACGAGCAGTACTTC.